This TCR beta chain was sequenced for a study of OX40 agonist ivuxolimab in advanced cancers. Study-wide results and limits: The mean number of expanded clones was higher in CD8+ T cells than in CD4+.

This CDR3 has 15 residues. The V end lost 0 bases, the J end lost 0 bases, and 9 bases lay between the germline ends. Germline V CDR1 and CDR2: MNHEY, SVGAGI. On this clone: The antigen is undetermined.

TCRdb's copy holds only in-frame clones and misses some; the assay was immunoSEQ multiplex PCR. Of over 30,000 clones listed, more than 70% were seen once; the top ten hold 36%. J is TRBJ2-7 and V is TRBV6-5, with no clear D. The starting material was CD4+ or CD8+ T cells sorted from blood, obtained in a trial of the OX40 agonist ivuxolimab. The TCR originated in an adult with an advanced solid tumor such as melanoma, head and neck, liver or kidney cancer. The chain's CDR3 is CASSYSPDYSYEQYF. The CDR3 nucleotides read TGTGCCAGCAGTTACTCGCCGGATTACTCCTACGAGCAGTACTTC.